This T cell receptor (beta chain) was sequenced in a study of blood T cell repertoires in COVID-19. About the study: Acute and convalescent COVID-19 specimens originated in the United States, Italy and Spain. T cells, B-cell-depleted T cells, or PBMCs supplied cDNA or gDNA.

This study enrolled people aged about 18 to 100 from about 26 US geographic areas. Germline CDR1 SGHNT, CDR2 YYREEE (reference sequence). The CDR3 spans 13 residues. Trimming took 4 bases from V and 3 from J, leaving 11 bases between them. In the original processing: Amplified reference gene primers provided the basis for estimating nucleated cell counts. This table comes from immunoSEQ multiplex PCR, and its TCRdb copy is limited to in-frame clones, with some not included. The D gene and trimming were derived from the DNA, and the V and J assignments and clone size from that table. The sample consists of around 400,000 clones, around nine tenths of them appearing once.

The source material was PBMCs or T cells enriched from blood (not recorded which). The TCR sequence derives from a woman in her 30s who had recovered from COVID-19. The rearrangement links TRBV5-4 to TRBJ2-7; perhaps TRBD1 as D (6 bases). The CDR3 loop is CASSAGQSYEQYF. The CDR3 nucleotides read TGTGCCAGCAGCGCCGGACAGAGCTACGAGCAGTACTTC.